This T cell receptor (beta chain) was sequenced in a study of cytomegalovirus exposure and HLA in healthy donors (dated by TCRdb to between 2016 and 2019). General notes on the study: According to an earlier analysis of a few hundred of the donors, some 180 million T cells yielded over 90 million unique TCR beta sequences and about 280 Gb of sequence data. Around 300 gigabases of sequencing data and around 87 million unique TCR sequences were included in an early release covering about 700 HLA-typed donors. Of the approximately 370 genotyped donors, 80% to 90% were placed in the genetic ancestry cluster associated with self-reported Caucasian donors. The aim of the study was to test whether cataloging public T cell receptors could identify signatures of past pathogen exposure. The T cell repertoires of some 670 subjects were profiled by immunosequencing and related to cytomegalovirus serostatus. Along with the approximately 650-subject first cohort, a separate validation cohort of over a hundred different subjects was used. High-throughput TCR immunosequencing, statistical association of individual TCRs with disease status, and machine learning were combined to predict cytomegalovirus infection status. To study patterns of TCR occurrence, a later analysis re-analyzed previously published TCR beta repertoires from just over 650 donors and added high-resolution HLA genotyping. Rather than drawing on any new phenotypic data, the later analysis identified candidate immune exposures from TCR beta sequences and the way those sequences occurred across donors. To decide whether each TCR beta V gene segment behaved as functional or pseudogenic, an earlier analysis of several hundred of the donors relied on high-throughput TCR beta sequencing. Donor age, sex, ethnicity and CMV serostatus were compiled together with the repertoire data. A later genetic analysis used genome-wide SNP genotypes for about 65% of the roughly 700 donors, treating that subset as a discovery cohort. All discovery cohort repertoires had been generated using a single sequencing platform. Both class I and class II loci were covered by HLA typing, at four-digit resolution. The number of typed donors differed by locus: roughly 629-640 for A, B, C, DRB1 and DQB1; some 500 for DQA1; around 580 for DPA1; and around 470 for DPB1. Roughly 5 DR-DQ haplotypes were handled as single units for association and clustering, since linkage in the cohort was strong. Across approximately 400 genotyped donors of the cohort, an average of about 220,000 unique TCR beta nucleotide sequences per donor were sequenced, and approximately 19% of those sequences were non-productive. Here is what the overall study found, with its caveats: A further reported finding was that TCR beta sequences accurately predicted the HLA-A and HLA-B alleles for most subjects in the first cohort. Because some donors lacked HLA typing at each locus, the association tests relied only on the typed subset. In a later genetic analysis, fewer N-insertions in productive TCRs were reported among donors in an Asian-associated ancestry cluster than the 666-donor mean. A cluster of highly shared sequence variants was judged likely to represent a technical artifact of the sequencing pipeline. A later analysis found that HLA-associated TCR beta chains were more clonally expanded and had lower generation probabilities than equally common non-associated chains. An earlier analysis of approximately 600 of the donors showed that most TCR beta V segments appeared in productive rearrangements either about 87% or about 30% of the time, which broadly matched IMGT annotations. Because counts were too low, seventeen rarely observed V segments, including chromosome 9 orphons, were excluded from the earlier analysis of some 590 of the donors. The 87-base-pair reads could not distinguish some IMGT-functional V segments, including TRBV6-2 and TRBV6-3, so those segments were excluded. Only TCR beta chains were sequenced in this cohort, and the absence of alpha or paired-chain data limited detectable features. According to a later analysis, most CMV-associated TCR beta chains appeared to be HLA-restricted, and the HLA associations seemed to be driven largely by CMV exposure. Most TCR sequences were seen in very few donors, while some public TCRs were found in many individuals. In the study, around 150 TCR beta chains were listed as associated with cytomegalovirus. In vitro tests confirmed that a few of the cytomegalovirus-associated TCR beta chains recognize cytomegalovirus antigens. When HLA alleles, especially DR and DQ, strongly co-occurred, TCR associations were difficult to assign to individual alleles. Immune exposure information for the cohort was limited to CMV serostatus. Several of the top co-occurrence clusters appeared to be linked to parvovirus B19, influenza, CMV and Epstein-Barr virus, according to a later analysis. In both the original and validation cohorts, the classifier was reported to diagnose cytomegalovirus status with high specificity and sensitivity. V-gene and J-gene trimming of TCR beta chains was associated with a missense DCLRE1C variant in a later genetic analysis, and the association was replicated in an independent cohort. Linkage disequilibrium might explain the correlated functional status among segregating V segments, but an unknown experimental factor could not be excluded. According to the authors, the approach could potentially be generalized to other disease states and immunological phenotypes. The presence/absence analyses assumed that sequencing depth was roughly uniform across donors, and that assumption may not be true. According to a later analysis, TCR association rates differed among HLA loci, with DRB1 alleles showing the most associated TCRs and HLA-C alleles showing the fewest. In a later analysis, 16,951 TCR beta sequences were associated with specific HLA alleles at a false discovery rate of 0.05.

Library creation used the immunoSEQ multiplex PCR assay. For the multiplex PCR, a mixture combining 60 forward primers for TCR Vbeta segments and 13 reverse primers for TCR Jbeta segments was used. The CDR3 region of rearranged TCR beta genes was amplified from genomic DNA with a multiplex PCR assay. The amplified TCR beta libraries were sequenced on the Illumina HiSeq System as 87-base-pair reads. The original methods were these. In a later analysis, roughly 80 million unique TCR beta chains were counted across the roughly 670 repertoires, and around 11 million of these chains were shared by at least two donors. Raw reads were error-corrected and collapsed into unique sequences with a nearest-neighbor algorithm that merged closely related sequences to remove PCR and sequencing errors. CDR3 sequences were aligned to IMGT reference sequences to assign V, D and J gene segments. For a sequence to be retained, at least a six-nucleotide match to both a V gene segment and a J gene segment was required. A rearrangement was called productive if the CDR3 had no stop codons and remained in frame with V and J, and every other rearrangement was called non-productive. CDR3 was defined according to IMGT convention as the region running from the second conserved V-encoded cysteine to the conserved J-encoded phenylalanine. In an earlier analysis of roughly 610 of the donors, sequences lacking an unambiguous match to a single V gene segment were excluded. In an earlier analysis of about 590 of the donors, a V segment was called functional when productive rearrangements were above 56.7%, and segregating when the standard deviation between donors exceeded 5%. A statistical classification framework was developed to diagnose cytomegalovirus status using the catalog of TCR beta chain sequences. V and J gene assignment, in a later analysis, came from comparing TCR nucleotide sequences with IMGT/GENE-DB human TR gene sequences. A later analysis assigned CDR3 sequences and most-parsimonious VDJ recombination scenarios with the TCRdist pipeline. In a later analysis, each TCR beta chain was defined by its CDR3 amino acid sequence together with its V-gene family, and reads lacking a unique V-gene family were excluded. A later analysis removed several hundred highly shared, low-generation-probability nucleotide sequences to deal with suspected cross-contamination and a sequencing artifact. In a later analysis, a clonal expansion index was calculated for each public chain from normalized within-repertoire ranks of inferred template counts. In a later analysis, generation probabilities were computed using a VDJ recombination model fitted to out-of-frame rearrangements, and the results were checked against IGoR. In a later analysis, hypergeometric tests were used to score TCR-TCR, TCR-HLA and TCR-CMV co-occurrence, with a repertoire-size bias correction applied to TCR pairs. A later analysis estimated false discovery rates by permuting HLA or CMV assignments 20 times. In a later analysis, co-occurring TCRs were grouped using DBSCAN, and TCRdist sequence similarity was added for clustering within HLA-allele-positive subsets. Repertoires with fewer than 30,000 or more than 120,000 public chains were left out of co-occurrence clustering, as were five repertoires with anomalous nucleotide sharing. TCRdb carries this immuneACCESS record with in-frame sequences only. Its versions omit some clonotypes, under half of them owing to an unresolved V gene in the studies checked, with the rest unexplained. D and trimming were read from the DNA, whereas the V and J calls and clone size are those reported in that table. The sample has some 180,000 clones on record, roughly 10% of them singletons. The leading ten clones occupy over 1% of the sample.

The cohort was made up of approximately 670 healthy bone marrow donors. All cohort members were sampled while nominally healthy, although unrecorded immune exposures were likely present. The donor was CMV seropositive and was included in the group of 289 seropositive cohort members. Every donor gave a peripheral blood sample, and the peripheral blood mononuclear cells from that sample were used for TCR beta sequencing. Genomic DNA extraction from the blood cell samples was performed with the Qiagen DNeasy Blood Extraction Kit. This clone was detected a few times. Its specific antigen is unknown. Base qualities were left out, and no much larger clone turns up one base away. From the cysteine through the phenylalanine, the CDR3 covers 14 amino acids. Only the CDR3 DNA stays, 42 bases, in frame from base 1. Trimming removed 5 bases from V and 5 bases from J, leaving 16 bases between the germline ends. CDR1 and CDR2, looked up from the germline V gene (reference sequence), are MNHEY and SMNVEV.

The clonotype comes from a woman aged 25 to 39 in good health and CMV-seropositive. The sample comprised PBMCs. This receptor chain uses TRBV27 and TRBJ2-7, with TRBD2 as a weak D call on 5 bases. The DNA is TGTGCCAGCAGTCCGGGGTCCCGTCGGGACGAGCAGTACTTC. It encodes CASSPGSRRDEQYF.